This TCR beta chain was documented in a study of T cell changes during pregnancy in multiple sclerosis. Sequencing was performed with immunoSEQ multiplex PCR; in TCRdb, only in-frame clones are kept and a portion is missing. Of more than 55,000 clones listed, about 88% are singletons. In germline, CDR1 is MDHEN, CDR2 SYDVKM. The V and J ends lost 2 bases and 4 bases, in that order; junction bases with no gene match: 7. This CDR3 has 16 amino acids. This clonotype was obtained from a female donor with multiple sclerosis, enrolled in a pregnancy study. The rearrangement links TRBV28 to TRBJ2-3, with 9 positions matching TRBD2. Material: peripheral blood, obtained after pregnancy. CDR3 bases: TGTGCCAGCAGTTTACGTAGCGGGGGCCGTCCAGATACGCAGTATTTT. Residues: CASSLRSGGRPDTQYF.